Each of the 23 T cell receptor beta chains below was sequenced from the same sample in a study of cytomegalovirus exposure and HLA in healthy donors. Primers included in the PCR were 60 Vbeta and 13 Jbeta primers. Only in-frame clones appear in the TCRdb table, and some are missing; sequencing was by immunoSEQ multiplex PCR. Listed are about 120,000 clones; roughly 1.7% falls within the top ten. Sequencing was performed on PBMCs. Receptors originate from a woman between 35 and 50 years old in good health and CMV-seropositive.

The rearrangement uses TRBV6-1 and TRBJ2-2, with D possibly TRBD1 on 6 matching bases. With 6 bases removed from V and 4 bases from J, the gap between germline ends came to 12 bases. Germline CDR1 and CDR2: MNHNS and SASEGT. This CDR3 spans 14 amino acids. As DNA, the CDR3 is TGTGCCAGCAGCGAGCTACAGGGCACCGGGGAGCTGTTTTTT. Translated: CASSELQGTGELFF.

The CDR3, as DNA: TGCGCCAGCAGCCAAGAGTTACCGGGACTAGCGGGAAGCGAGCAGTACTTC. This sequence encodes CASSQELPGLAGSEQYF. This chain connects TRBV4-1 to TRBJ2-7, with 13 nucleotides matching TRBD2. The CDR3 covers 17 residues. V was clipped by 0 bases and J by 6 bases; unmatched bases: 8. Per germline, CDR1 MGHRA and CDR2 YSYEKL.

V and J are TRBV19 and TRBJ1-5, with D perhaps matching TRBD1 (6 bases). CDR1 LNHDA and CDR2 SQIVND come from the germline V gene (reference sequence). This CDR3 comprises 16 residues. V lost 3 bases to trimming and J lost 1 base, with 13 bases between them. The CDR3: CASSILGARSNQPQHF. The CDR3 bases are TGTGCCAGTAGTATTTTGGGGGCTCGGAGCAATCAGCCCCAGCATTTT.

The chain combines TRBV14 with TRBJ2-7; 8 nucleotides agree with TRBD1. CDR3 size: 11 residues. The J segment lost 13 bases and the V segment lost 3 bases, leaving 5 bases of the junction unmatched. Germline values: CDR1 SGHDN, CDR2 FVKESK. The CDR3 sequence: CASSQGQAIYF. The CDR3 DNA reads TGTGCCAGCAGCCAGGGACAGGCCATTTACTTC.

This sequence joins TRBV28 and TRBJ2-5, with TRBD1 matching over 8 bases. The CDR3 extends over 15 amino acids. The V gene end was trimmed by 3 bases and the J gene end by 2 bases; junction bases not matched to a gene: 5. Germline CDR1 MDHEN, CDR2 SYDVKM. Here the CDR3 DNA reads TGTGCCAGCAGTTTTGGACAGGGAAGACAAGAGACCCAGTACTTC. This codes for CASSFGQGRQETQYF.

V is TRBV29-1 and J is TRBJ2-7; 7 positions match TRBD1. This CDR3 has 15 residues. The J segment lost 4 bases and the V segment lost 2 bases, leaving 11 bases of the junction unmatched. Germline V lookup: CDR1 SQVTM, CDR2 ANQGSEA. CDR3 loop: CSVETPKTGSYEQYF. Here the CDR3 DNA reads TGCAGCGTTGAAACTCCTAAGACAGGGTCTTACGAGCAGTACTTC.

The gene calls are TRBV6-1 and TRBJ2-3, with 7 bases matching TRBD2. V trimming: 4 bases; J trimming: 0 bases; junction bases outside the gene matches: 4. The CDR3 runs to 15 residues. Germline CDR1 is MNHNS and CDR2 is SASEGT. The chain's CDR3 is CASSVLATSTDTQYF. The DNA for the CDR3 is TGTGCCAGCAGTGTACTAGCGACTAGCACAGATACGCAGTATTTT.

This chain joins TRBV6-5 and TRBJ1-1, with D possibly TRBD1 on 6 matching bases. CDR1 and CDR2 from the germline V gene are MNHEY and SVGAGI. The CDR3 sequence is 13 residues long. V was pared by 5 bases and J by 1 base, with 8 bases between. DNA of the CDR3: TGTGCCAGCAGTACGACAGGGAACACTGAAGCTTTCTTT. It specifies CASSTTGNTEAFF.

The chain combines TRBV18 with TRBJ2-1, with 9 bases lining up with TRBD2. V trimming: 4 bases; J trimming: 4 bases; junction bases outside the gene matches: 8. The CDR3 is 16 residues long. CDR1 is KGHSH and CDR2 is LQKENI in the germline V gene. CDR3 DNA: TGTGCCAGCTCACAACCCGGCGGGAGGGATTACAATGAGCAGTTCTTC. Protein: CASSQPGGRDYNEQFF. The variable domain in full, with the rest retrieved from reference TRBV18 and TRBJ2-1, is NAGVMQNPRHLVRRRGQEARLRCSPMKGHSHVYWYRQLPEEGLKFMVYLQKENIIDESGMPKERFSAEFPKEGPSILRIQQVVRGDSAAYFCASSQPGGRDYNEQFFGPGTRLTVL.

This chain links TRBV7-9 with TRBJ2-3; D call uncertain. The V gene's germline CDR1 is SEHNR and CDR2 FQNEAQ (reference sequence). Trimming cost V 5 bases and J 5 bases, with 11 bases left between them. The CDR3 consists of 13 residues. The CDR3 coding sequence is TGTGCCAGCAGCCCCGTTTATAGAGATACGCAGTATTTT. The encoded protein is CASSPVYRDTQYF. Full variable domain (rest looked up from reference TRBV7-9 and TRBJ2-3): DTGVSQNPRHKITKRGQNVTFRCDPISEHNRLYWYRQTLGQGPEFLTYFQNEAQLEKSRLLSDRFSAERPKGSFSTLEIQRTEQGDSAMYLCASSPVYRDTQYFGPGTRLTVL.

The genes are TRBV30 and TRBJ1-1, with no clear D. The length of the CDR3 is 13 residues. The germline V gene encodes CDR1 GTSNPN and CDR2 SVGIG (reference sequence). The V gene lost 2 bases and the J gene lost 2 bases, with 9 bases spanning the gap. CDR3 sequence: CAWSKPHNTEAFF. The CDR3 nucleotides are TGTGCCTGGAGTAAACCACATAACACTGAAGCTTTCTTT. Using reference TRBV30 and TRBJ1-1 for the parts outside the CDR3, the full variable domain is SQTIHQWPATLVQPVGSPLSLECTVEGTSNPNLYWYRQAAGRGLQLLFYSVGIGQISSEVPQNLSASRPQDRQFILSSKKLLLSDSGFYLCAWSKPHNTEAFFGQGTRLTVV.

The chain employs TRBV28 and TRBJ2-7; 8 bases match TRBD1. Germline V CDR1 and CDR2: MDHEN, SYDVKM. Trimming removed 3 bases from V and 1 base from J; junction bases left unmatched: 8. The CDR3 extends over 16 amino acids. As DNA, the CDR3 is TGTGCCAGCAGTTTCGGCTTGACAGGGGTTTCCTACGAGCAGTACTTC. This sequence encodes CASSFGLTGVSYEQYF.

In DNA, the CDR3 is TGTGCCAGTAACGGGTGGACCGGGGAGCTGTTTTTT. It translates to CASNGWTGELFF. This chain links TRBV9 with TRBJ2-2; D not certain. The CDR3 extends over 12 amino acids. The germline CDR1 and CDR2 sequences are SGDLS and YYNGEE. V lost 8 bases, J lost 5 bases, and 10 bases lay in between.

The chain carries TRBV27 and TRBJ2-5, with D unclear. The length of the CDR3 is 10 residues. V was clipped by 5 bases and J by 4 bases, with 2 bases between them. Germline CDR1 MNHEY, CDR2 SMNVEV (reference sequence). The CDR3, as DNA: TGTGCCAGCAGTCGAGAGACCCAGTACTTC. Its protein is CASSRETQYF.

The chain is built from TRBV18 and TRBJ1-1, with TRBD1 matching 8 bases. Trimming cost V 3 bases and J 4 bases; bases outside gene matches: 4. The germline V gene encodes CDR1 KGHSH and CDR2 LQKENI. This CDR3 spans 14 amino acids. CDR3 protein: CASSPKDRATEAFF. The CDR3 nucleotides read TGTGCCAGCTCACCTAAGGACAGGGCCACTGAAGCTTTCTTT.

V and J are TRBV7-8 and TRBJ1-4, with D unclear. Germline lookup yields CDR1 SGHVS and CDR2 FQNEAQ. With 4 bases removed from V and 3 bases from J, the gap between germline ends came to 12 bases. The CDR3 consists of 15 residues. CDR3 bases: TGTGCCAGCAGCTGGGCTTGGCAGGCTAATGAAAAACTGTTTTTT. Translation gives CASSWAWQANEKLFF. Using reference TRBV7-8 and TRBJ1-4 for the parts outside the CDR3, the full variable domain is GAGVSQSPRYKVAKRGQDVALRCDPISGHVSLFWYQQALGQGPEFLTYFQNEAQLDKSGLPSDRFFAERPEGSVSTLKIQRTQQEDSAVYLCASSWAWQANEKLFFGSGTQLSVL.

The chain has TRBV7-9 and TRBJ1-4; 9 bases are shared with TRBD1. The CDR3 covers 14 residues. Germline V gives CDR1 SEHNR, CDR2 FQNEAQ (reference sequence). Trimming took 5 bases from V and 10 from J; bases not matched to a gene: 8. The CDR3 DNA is TGTGCCAGCAGCGAGGGACAGGGAGTCCCAAAACTGTTTTTT. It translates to CASSEGQGVPKLFF.

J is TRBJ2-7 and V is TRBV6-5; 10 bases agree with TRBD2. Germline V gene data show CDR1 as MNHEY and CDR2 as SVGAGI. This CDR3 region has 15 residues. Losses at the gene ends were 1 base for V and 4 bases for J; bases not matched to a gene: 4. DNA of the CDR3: TGTGCCAGCAGTTACTTGCTAGCGGGAGCTTACGAGCAGTACTTC. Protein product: CASSYLLAGAYEQYF.

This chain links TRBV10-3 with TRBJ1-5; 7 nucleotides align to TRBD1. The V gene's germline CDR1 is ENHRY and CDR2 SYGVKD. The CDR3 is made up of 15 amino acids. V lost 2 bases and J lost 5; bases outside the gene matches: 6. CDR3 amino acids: CAISEVSGGHQPQHF. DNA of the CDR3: TGTGCCATCAGTGAGGTATCAGGGGGTCATCAGCCCCAGCATTTT.

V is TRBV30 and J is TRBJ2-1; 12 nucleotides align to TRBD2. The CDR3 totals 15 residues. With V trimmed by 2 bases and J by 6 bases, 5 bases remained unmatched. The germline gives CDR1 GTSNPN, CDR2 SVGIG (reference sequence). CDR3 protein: CAWSIGLAGLNEQFF. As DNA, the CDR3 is TGTGCCTGGAGTATCGGACTAGCGGGACTCAATGAGCAGTTCTTC.

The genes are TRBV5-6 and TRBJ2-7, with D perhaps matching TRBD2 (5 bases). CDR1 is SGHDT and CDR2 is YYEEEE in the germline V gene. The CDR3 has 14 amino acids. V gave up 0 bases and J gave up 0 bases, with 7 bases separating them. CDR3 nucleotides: TGTGCCAGCAGCTTGGCTAGCCGCTCCTACGAGCAGTACTTC. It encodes CASSLASRSYEQYF.

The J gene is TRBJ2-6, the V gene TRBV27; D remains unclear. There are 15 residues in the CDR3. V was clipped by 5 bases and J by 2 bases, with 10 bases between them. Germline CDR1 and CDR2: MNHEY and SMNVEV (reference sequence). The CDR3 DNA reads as TGTGCCAGCAGTCCTATCTCCCCTGGGGCCAACGTCCTGACTTTC. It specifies CASSPISPGANVLTF.

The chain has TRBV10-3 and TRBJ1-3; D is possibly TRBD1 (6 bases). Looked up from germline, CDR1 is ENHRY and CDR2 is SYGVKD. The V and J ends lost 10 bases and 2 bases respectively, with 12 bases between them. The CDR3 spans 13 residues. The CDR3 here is CATRDTPGNTIYF. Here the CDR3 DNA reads TGTGCCACCCGGGACACCCCTGGAAACACCATATATTTT.